Listed here are 19 T cell receptor beta chains from one sample, sequenced in a study of molecular identifiers for immune sequencing clone quantification. One entry per CDR3 protein, called by TCRdb with MiXCR from the PCR reads. Among about 510,000 distinct CDR3 sequences, less than 30% were seen once, and the ten largest hold around 0.76%. The source material was naive CD8+ T cells from blood, with Jurkat cell RNA spiked in. Subset described: FACS-sorted CD8+CD4-CCR7+CD45RA+ naive T cells. These receptors originate from a human donor in good health. Some libraries in this study had Jurkat cell RNA spiked in.

In its sample, this clonotype was seen once. This may be a read error, as it is one base from a much larger clone. V usage is TRBV5-3 and J usage is TRBJ2-3; the D is unclear. TRBV5-3 is classed as an ORF, of uncertain function. This CDR3 has 14 residues. Trimming pared 8 bases from V and 1 base from J, leaving 14 bases between. Here the CDR3 DNA reads TGTGCCAGCACCTGGCCGTCGGGCACAGATACGCAGTATTTT. This codes for CASTWPSGTDTQYF.

This clonotype was picked up a small number of times. This chain uses TRBV30 with TRBJ2-5, with 7 bases fitting TRBD2. Per germline, CDR1 GTSNPN and CDR2 SVGIG (reference sequence). The trim removed 0 bases at V and 5 bases at J, leaving 12 bases unmatched. This CDR3 contains 16 residues. CDR3 residues: CAWSVLGEGITETQYF. For the CDR3, the DNA is TGTGCCTGGAGTGTACTGGGGGAGGGGATCACCGAGACCCAGTACTTC.

This clonotype was observed at least ten times. The V gene is TRBV7-6, the J gene TRBJ2-3; 7 bases match TRBD2. CDR1 and CDR2 (germline): SGHVS, FNYEAQ. There are 17 residues in the CDR3. J lost 2 bases, V lost 0 bases, and 8 bases had no gene match. CDR3 sequence reads: CASSLAPLAYYTDTQYF. The CDR3, as DNA: TGTGCCAGCAGCTTAGCCCCACTAGCGTATTACACAGATACGCAGTATTTT.

This clonotype was counted between two and nine times. The chain employs TRBV7-9 and TRBJ1-2; tentatively, D is TRBD1 (6 bases). The CDR3 spans 14 residues. Trimming cost V 5 bases and J 4 bases, with 14 bases left between them. Germline lookup yields CDR1 SEHNR and CDR2 FQNEAQ (reference sequence). The CDR3 coding sequence is TGTGCCAGCAGCGTAGGGGGAGGAGGCTATGGCTACACCTTC. As protein: CASSVGGGGYGYTF.

The V call is TRBV7-2, the J call TRBJ2-5; TRBD2 aligns across 7 bases. The V gene's germline CDR1 is SGHTA and CDR2 FQGNSA. Losses at the gene ends were 1 base for V and 5 bases for J; bases not matched to a gene: 10. The CDR3 consists of 16 residues. The chain's CDR3 is CASSLVGAGVGETQYF. The CDR3 DNA follows: TGTGCCAGCAGCTTAGTCGGGGCGGGAGTGGGTGAGACCCAGTACTTC.

This clonotype has only a few counts. Sequence at one end of the junction differs from germline and may be a read error. The chain couples TRBV5-3 to TRBJ1-5; 7 bases are a match to TRBD1. TRBV5-3 is identified as an open reading frame with a role that is uncertain. CDR3 length equals 16 residues. The CDR3 DNA follows: TGTGCCAGCAGCTTGAGGGCTCAGGGGGGAGATCAGCCCCAGCATTTT. Residues: CASSLRAQGGDQPQHF.

The table lists this clonotype with a few counts. V is TRBV20-1 and J is TRBJ2-2; 9 positions agree with TRBD1. In germline, CDR1 is DFQATT, CDR2 SNEGSKA (reference sequence). The CDR3 consists of 15 residues. J lost 4 bases, V lost 6 bases, and 9 bases had no gene match. The CDR3 bases are TGCAGTGCCCCCCGTGGGGACAGGGTCACCGGGGAGCTGTTTTTT. It is translated as CSAPRGDRVTGELFF.

In the case of this clonotype: Since no conserved phenylalanine or tryptophan closes the CDR3, a read error is the likely cause. This chain uses TRBV30 with TRBJ2-5; TRBD1 is a possible D gene (6 bases). The CDR3 spans 17 residues. V dropped 1 base and J dropped 5 bases, with 23 bases sitting between them. Per germline, CDR1 GTSNPN and CDR2 SVGIG (reference sequence). CDR3 in DNA: TGTGCCTGGAGTGCCCCGCCCGGGACAAACATCCATGAGACCCAGTACCTC. The encoded protein is CAWSAPPGTNIHETQYL.

The chain is built from TRBV4-3 and TRBJ2-1, with D unresolved. The CDR3 totals 11 residues. Germline-derived CDR1 and CDR2 are LGHNA and YSLEER. With 5 bases removed from V and 8 bases from J, the gap between germline ends came to 7 bases. The CDR3 loop is CASSGTDEQFF. The DNA for the CDR3 is TGCGCCAGCAGCGGTACGGATGAGCAGTTCTTC.

The chain links TRBV28 to TRBJ2-6, with D tentatively TRBD1 (6 bases). The CDR3 consists of 16 residues. With 6 bases removed from V and 2 bases from J, the gap between germline ends came to 14 bases. The germline CDR1 and CDR2 sequences are MDHEN and SYDVKM. In nucleotides, the CDR3 is TGTGCCAGCAGCGCCCAGGGGTCCCCTGGGGCCAACGTCCTGACTTTC. It is translated as CASSAQGSPGANVLTF.

There are many counts of this clonotype. CDR3 sequence (DNA): TGCAGTGCTGAGGGCAGTGGGGAGACCCAGTACTTC. Translated, it gives CSAEGSGETQYF. V usage is TRBV20-1 and J usage is TRBJ2-5; TRBD2 is a possible D gene (5 bases). Trimming took 5 bases from V and 5 from J, leaving 12 bases between them. The germline V gene has CDR1 DFQATT and CDR2 SNEGSKA (reference sequence). This CDR3 is built from 12 residues.

This clonotype turned up a few times. The V call is TRBV13, the J call TRBJ2-5, with 9 bases matching TRBD2. Germline V gene data show CDR1 as PRHDT and CDR2 as FYEKMQ (reference sequence). CDR3 length equals 15 residues. Trimming removed 7 bases from V and 5 bases from J; junction bases left unmatched: 11. The CDR3 loop is CASNLLAGGWETQYF. CDR3 sequence (DNA): TGTGCCAGCAACCTACTGGCGGGAGGGTGGGAGACCCAGTACTTC.

In this sample, this clonotype turned up a few times. It may be a read error: a sequence one base away is much more abundant. The rearrangement links TRBV29-1 to TRBJ2-3, with TRBD2 matching 8 bases. This CDR3 spans 15 amino acids. V lost 3 bases, J lost 6 bases, and 11 bases stayed unmatched. Germline CDR1 reads SQVTM; CDR2 reads ANQGSEA. CDR3 DNA: TGCAGCGTTGATGATATTGGCGGGGGGAGCGATACGCAGTATTTT. Amino acids: CSVDDIGGGSDTQYF.

The J gene is TRBJ2-2, the V gene TRBV12-3 or TRBV12-4; 8 bases fit TRBD1. With V trimmed by 6 bases and J by 0 bases, 6 bases remained unmatched. This CDR3 has 16 residues. This CDR3 is CASRHRQGPNTGELFF. CDR3 DNA sequence: TGTGCCAGCAGACACAGACAGGGGCCGAACACCGGGGAGCTGTTTTTT.

Ten or more counts support this clonotype. V is TRBV4-3 and J is TRBJ2-7, with TRBD1 identical over 8 bases. The V gene's germline CDR1 is LGHNA and CDR2 YSLEER. J lost 1 base, V lost 6 bases, and 5 bases had no gene match. This CDR3 is 14 amino acids long. The CDR3 spells CASRLDRGSYEQYF. CDR3 nucleotide sequence: TGCGCCAGCAGATTAGACAGGGGTTCCTACGAGCAGTACTTC.

Remarks on this clonotype: One base away lies a much larger clone, so this may be a sequencing read error. The genes are TRBV12-3 or TRBV12-4 and TRBJ2-3; perhaps TRBD1 as D (5 bases). The J call is uncertain, as TRBJ1-5 better fits the DNA end. CDR3 size: 18 residues. The CDR3, as DNA: TGTGCCAGCAGTTTACCGCCCCCTAGCGGGGGTGGCACAGATACGCAGCATTTT. It encodes CASSLPPPSGGGTDTQHF.

In its sample, this clonotype was seen a few times. The gene calls are TRBV7-2 and TRBJ2-1, with 9 positions matching TRBD2. The V and J ends lost 2 bases and 4 bases, in that order; junction bases with no gene match: 6. The CDR3 spans 16 residues. The germline V gene encodes CDR1 SGHTA and CDR2 FQGNSA. CDR3 in amino acids: CASSLPAGGLYNEQFF. In DNA form, the CDR3 reads TGTGCCAGCAGCTTACCAGCGGGAGGCCTTTACAATGAGCAGTTCTTC.

This clonotype was recorded at least ten times. The chain combines TRBV7-8 with TRBJ2-1; the match to TRBD1 covers 9 bases. The J segment lost 6 bases and the V segment lost 0 bases, leaving 12 bases of the junction unmatched. CDR1 and CDR2 (germline): SGHVS, FQNEAQ. CDR3 length: 18 residues. Here the CDR3 reads CASSLAPFGTGSGNEQFF. The CDR3 region has the DNA TGTGCCAGCAGCTTAGCGCCGTTCGGGACAGGGAGCGGCAATGAGCAGTTCTTC.

As for this clonotype: With a much larger clone just one base away, this may be a read error. The chain employs TRBV15 and TRBJ2-3; perhaps TRBD2 as D (6 bases). V lost 1 base and J lost 2, with 16 bases in between. Germline V gene sequence: CDR1 LNHNV, CDR2 YYDKDF (reference sequence). The CDR3 has 17 amino acids. CDR3 nucleotides: TGTGCCACCAGCAGAGGTCGCGGGGTGATCATCACAGATACGCAGTATTTT. This encodes CATSRGRGVIITDTQYF. Combining the CDR3 with reference TRBV15 and TRBJ2-3 gives the whole variable domain DAMVIQNPRYQVTQFGKPVTLSCSQTLNHNVMYWYQQKSSQAPKLLFHYYDKDFNNEADTPDNFQSRRPNTSFCFLDIRSPGLGDTAMYLCATSRGRGVIITDTQYFGPGTRLTVL.